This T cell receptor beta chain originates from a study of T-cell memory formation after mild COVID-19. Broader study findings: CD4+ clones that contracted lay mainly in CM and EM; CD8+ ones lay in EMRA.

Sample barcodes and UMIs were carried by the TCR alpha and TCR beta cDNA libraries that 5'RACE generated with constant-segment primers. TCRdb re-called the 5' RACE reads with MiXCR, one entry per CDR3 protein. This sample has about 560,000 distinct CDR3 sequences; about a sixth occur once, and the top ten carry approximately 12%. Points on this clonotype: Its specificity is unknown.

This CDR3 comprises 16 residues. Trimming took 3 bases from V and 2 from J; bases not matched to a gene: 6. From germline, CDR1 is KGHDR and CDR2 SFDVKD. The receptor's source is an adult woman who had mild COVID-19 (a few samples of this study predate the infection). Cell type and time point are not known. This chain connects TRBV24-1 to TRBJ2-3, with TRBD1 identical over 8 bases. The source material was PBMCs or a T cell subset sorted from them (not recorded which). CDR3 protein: CATSDPGTGDTDTQYF. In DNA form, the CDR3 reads TGTGCCACCAGTGATCCGGGGACAGGAGACACAGATACGCAGTATTTT.